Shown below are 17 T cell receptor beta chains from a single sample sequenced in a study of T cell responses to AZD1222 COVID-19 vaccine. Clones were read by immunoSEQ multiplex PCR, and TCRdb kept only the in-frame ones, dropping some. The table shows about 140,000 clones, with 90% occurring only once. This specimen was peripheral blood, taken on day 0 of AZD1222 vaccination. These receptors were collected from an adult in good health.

Here the CDR3 reads CASSLLGGTGTNYGYTF. CDR3 coding DNA: TGCGCCAGCAGCTTGTTAGGCGGGACAGGGACTAACTATGGCTACACCTTC. The chain uses TRBV5-1 and TRBJ1-2; 9 bases match TRBD1. V trimming: 1 base; J trimming: 0 bases; junction bases outside the gene matches: 7. The CDR3 extends over 17 amino acids. Germline V gene lookup returns CDR1 SGHRS and CDR2 YFSETQ.

The CDR3 bases are TGTGCCAGCCATCGTCGGGGGACCTACACTGAAGCTTTCTTT. It specifies CASHRRGTYTEAFF. The chain has TRBV2 and TRBJ1-1; a weak D match, TRBD1 (5 bases). The CDR3 is made up of 14 amino acids. Trimming removed 8 bases at V and 3 bases at J, with 16 bases between. Germline V gene data show CDR1 as SNHLY and CDR2 as FYNNEI.

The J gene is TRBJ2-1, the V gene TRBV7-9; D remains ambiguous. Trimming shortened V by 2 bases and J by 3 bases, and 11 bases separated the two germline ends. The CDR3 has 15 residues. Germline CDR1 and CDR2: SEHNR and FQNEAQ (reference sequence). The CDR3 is CASSLTPPYYNEQFF. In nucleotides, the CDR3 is TGTGCCAGCAGCTTAACCCCCCCCTACTACAATGAGCAGTTCTTC.

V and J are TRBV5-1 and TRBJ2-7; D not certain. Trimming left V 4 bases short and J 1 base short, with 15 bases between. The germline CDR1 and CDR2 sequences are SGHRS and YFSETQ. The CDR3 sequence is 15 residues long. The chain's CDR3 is CASSPKAQLSYEQYF. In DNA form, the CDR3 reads TGCGCCAGCAGCCCGAAAGCACAGCTGTCCTACGAGCAGTACTTC.

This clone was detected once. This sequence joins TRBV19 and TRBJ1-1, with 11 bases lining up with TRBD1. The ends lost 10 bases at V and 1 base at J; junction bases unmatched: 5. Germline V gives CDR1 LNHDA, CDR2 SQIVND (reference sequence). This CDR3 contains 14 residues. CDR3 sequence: CATRDRGGNTEAFF. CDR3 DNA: TGTGCCACCCGGGACAGGGGGGGGAACACTGAAGCTTTCTTT.

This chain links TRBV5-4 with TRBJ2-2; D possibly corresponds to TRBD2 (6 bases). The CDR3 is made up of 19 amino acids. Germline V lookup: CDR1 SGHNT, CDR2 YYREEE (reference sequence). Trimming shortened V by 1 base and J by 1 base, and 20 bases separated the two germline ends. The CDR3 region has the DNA TGTGCCAGCAGCTTGTTTATTGGAGGGCACCTAATGAACACCGGGGAGCTGTTTTTT. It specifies CASSLFIGGHLMNTGELFF.

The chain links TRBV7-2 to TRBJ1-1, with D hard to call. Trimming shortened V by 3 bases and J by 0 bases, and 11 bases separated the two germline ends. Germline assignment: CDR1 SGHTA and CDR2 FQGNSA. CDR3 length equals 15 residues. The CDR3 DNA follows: TGTGCCAGCAGCTTTTTTCCGGGGATGAACACTGAAGCTTTCTTT. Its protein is CASSFFPGMNTEAFF. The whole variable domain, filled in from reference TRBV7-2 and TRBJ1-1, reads GAGVSQSPSNKVTEKGKDVELRCDPISGHTALYWYRQSLGQGLEFLIYFQGNSAPDKSGLPSDRFSAERTGGSVSTLTIQRTQQEDSAVYLCASSFFPGMNTEAFFGQGTRLTVV.

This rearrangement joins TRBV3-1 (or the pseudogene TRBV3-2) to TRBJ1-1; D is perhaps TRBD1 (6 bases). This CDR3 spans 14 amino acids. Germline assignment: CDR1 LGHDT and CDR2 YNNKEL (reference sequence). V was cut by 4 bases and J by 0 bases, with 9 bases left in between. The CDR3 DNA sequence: TGTGCCAGCAGCCCTTGGACAGTGAACACTGAAGCTTTCTTT. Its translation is CASSPWTVNTEAFF.

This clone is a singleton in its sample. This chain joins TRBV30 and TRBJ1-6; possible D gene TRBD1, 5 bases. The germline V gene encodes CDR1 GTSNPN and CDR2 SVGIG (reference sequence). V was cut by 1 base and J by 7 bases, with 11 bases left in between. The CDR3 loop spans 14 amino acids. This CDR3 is CAWSGGGGNSPLHF. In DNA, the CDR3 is TGTGCCTGGAGTGGCGGGGGGGGAAATTCACCCCTCCACTTT.

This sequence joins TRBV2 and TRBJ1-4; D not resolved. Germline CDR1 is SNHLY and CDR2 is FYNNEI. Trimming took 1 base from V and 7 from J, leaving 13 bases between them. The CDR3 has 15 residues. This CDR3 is CASSEGRAPSEKLFF. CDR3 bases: TGTGCCAGCAGTGAAGGGAGGGCTCCTTCTGAAAAACTGTTTTTT.

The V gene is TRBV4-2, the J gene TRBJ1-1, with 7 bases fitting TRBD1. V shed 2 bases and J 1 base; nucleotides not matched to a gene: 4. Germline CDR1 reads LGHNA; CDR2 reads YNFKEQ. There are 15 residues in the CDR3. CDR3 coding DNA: TGTGCCAGCAGCCAAACCGGGACAGAGAACACTGAAGCTTTCTTT. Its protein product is CASSQTGTENTEAFF.

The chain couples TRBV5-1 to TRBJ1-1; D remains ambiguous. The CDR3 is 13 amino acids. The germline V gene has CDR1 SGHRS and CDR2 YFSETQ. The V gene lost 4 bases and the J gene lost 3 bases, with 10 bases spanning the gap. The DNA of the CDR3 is TGCGCCAGCAGCCGTCGGGAGGACACTGAAGCTTTCTTT. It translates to CASSRREDTEAFF.

The CDR3 DNA follows: TGTGCCAGCAGCTTGGCTTTCCCGGCGCATACGCAGTATTTT. Protein sequence: CASSLAFPAHTQYF. The chain couples TRBV5-4 to TRBJ2-3; D call uncertain. CDR1 and CDR2 from the germline V gene are SGHNT and YYREEE (reference sequence). The CDR3 consists of 14 residues. Trimming pared 0 bases from V and 7 bases from J, leaving 12 bases between.

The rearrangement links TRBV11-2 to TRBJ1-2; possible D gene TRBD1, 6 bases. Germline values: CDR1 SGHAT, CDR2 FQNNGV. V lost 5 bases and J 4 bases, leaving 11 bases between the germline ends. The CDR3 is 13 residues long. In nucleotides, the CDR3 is TGTGCCAGCAGCCTCACAGGGTTCTATGGCTACACCTTC. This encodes CASSLTGFYGYTF.

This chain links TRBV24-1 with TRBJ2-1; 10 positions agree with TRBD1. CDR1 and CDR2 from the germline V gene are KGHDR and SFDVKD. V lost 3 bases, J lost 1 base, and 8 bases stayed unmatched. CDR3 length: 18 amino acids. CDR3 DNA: TGTGCCACCAGTGATCCACGCCCGGGACAGGGGTCCTACAATGAGCAGTTCTTC. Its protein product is CATSDPRPGQGSYNEQFF.

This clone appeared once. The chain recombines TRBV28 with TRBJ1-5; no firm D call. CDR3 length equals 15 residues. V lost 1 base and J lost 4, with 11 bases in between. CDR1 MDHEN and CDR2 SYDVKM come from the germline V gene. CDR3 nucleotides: TGTGCCAGCAGTTTATTTTCGGCCGAGAATCAGCCCCAGCATTTT. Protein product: CASSLFSAENQPQHF. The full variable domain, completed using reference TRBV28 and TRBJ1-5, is DVKVTQSSRYLVKRTGEKVFLECVQDMDHENMFWYRQDPGLGLRLIYFSYDVKMKEKGDIPEGYSVSREKKERFSLILESASTNQTSMYLCASSLFSAENQPQHFGDGTRLSIL.

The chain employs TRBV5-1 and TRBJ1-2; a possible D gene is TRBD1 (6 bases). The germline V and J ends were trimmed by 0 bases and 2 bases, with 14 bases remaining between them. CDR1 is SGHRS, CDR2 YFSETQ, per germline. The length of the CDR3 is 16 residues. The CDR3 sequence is CASSLVVPDRNYGYTF. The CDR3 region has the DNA TGCGCCAGCAGCTTGGTGGTCCCGGACAGAAACTATGGCTACACCTTC.